This TCR beta chain derives from a study of blood T cell repertoires in COVID-19. Germline values: CDR1 LNHNV, CDR2 YYDKDF (reference sequence). CDR3 size: 14 residues. With V trimmed by 5 bases and J by 6 bases, 7 bases remained unmatched. Clones were sequenced by immunoSEQ multiplex PCR, and TCRdb holds only the in-frame ones, with some missing. This repertoire shows roughly 120,000 clones, 84% found once; its top ten account for 12%. This receptor was identified in a woman aged 60-70 years with acute or convalescent COVID-19. Sequencing was carried out using peripheral blood. This chain uses TRBV15 with TRBJ2-7; 10 bases are shared with TRBD1. CDR3 loop: CATSPGTGVREQYV. As DNA, the CDR3 is TGTGCCACCAGCCCCGGGACAGGGGTTCGCGAGCAGTACGTC.